A selection of T cell receptor beta chains follows, all from one sample in a study of T cells in Graves' hyperthyroidism and ophthalmopathy. TCRdb itself ran the multiplex PCR reads through MiXCR, one entry per CDR3 protein. The data contain 550,000 to 600,000 distinct CDR3 sequences, roughly 46% of them singletons. Source material: peripheral blood or thyroid tissue (not recorded which). These TCRs come from an adult woman with Graves' disease, either hyperthyroidism or ophthalmopathy (not recorded which). CDR3s include the opening cysteine and the closing phenylalanine or tryptophan. The D gene is left open where the match is weak. Rows may omit the clone size; those that give it use once, few, many or a size class.

cdr3_nt cdr3_aa cdr3_length j_call v_call clone_size d_call
TGTGCCAGCAGTGAGCGTCGGCACTATGGCTACACCTTC CASSERRHYGYTF 13 TRBJ1-2 TRBV25-1 . .
TGCAGCGGGGAGGCAGCGGGGGGTGAATACGAGCAGTACTTC CSGEAAGGEYEQYF 14 TRBJ2-7 TRBV29-1 once TRBD2
TGTGCCACACATGCTGGACTAGCGTACCAAGAGACCCAGTACTTC CATHAGLAYQETQYF 15 TRBJ2-5 TRBV6-6 . TRBD2
TGCAGTGCTAGAGATGGAGCAGGGGTGGCAGAGACCCAGTACTTC CSARDGAGVAETQYF 15 TRBJ2-5 TRBV20-1 many .
TGCAGTGCTAGTCTACTAGCGGGGCCCTACGAGCAGTACTTC CSASLLAGPYEQYF 14 TRBJ2-7 TRBV20-1 . TRBD2
TGTGCCAGTAGTATAGATGGCGCGGGCCACACCTTC CASSIDGAGHTF 12 TRBJ1-2 TRBV19 . .
TGTGCCAGCAGCTCCATTGTACCCACCATATATTTT CASSSIVPTIYF 12 TRBJ1-3 TRBV7-8 few .
TGTGCCAGCAGCCGAGGTCAATTGCCGGCCGGGGAGCTGTTTTTT CASSRGQLPAGELFF 15 TRBJ2-2 TRBV9 many .
TGTGCCAGCAGCTCCTACGGACAGGGGAACACTGAAGCTTTCTTT CASSSYGQGNTEAFF 15 TRBJ1-1 TRBV7-8 . TRBD1
TGCAGTGCTACGACCAGGAACGAGCAGTACTTC CSATTRNEQYF 11 TRBJ2-7 TRBV20-1 many .
TGTGCCAGCAGCCCTCGGACTGCCGACTACGAGCAGTACTTC CASSPRTADYEQYF 14 TRBJ2-7 TRBV7-2 . .
TGTGCCAGCAGTATCATTACAGAGGCCGGGGAGCTGTTTTTT CASSIITEAGELFF 14 TRBJ2-2 TRBV27 . .
TGTGCCAGCTCCCTAGGGACAGGGCTCGATTCACCCCTCCACTTT CASSLGTGLDSPLHF 15 TRBJ1-6 TRBV18 . TRBD1
TGTGCCAGCAACCCCTACGGGAATGAGCAGTTCTTC CASNPYGNEQFF 12 TRBJ2-1 TRBV12-3/TRBV12-4 . .
TGCGCCAGCAGCCCTAGGGGGCGCTGGGAACCCTCTGGGGCCAACGTCCTGACTTTC CASSPRGRWEPSGANVLTF 19 TRBJ2-6 TRBV4-1 many TRBD1
TGCGCCAGCAGCCAAGAGACCAGCGGGAGCTCCTACGAGCAGTACTTC CASSQETSGSSYEQYF 16 TRBJ2-7 TRBV4-1 many TRBD2
TGTGCCAGCAGCGCGCAAATTCCGGAAGGGGGGTCGACCTACGAGCACTACTTC CASSAQIPEGGSTYEHYF 18 TRBJ2-7 TRBV7-9 . .
TGTGCCAGCAGTGGGGCTAGGGAGAAGAATAATGAAAAACTGTTTTTT CASSGAREKNNEKLFF 16 TRBJ1-4 TRBV6-1 . .
TGTGCCAGCAGTACCGGACTGTATAGCAATCAGCCCCAGCATTTT CASSTGLYSNQPQHF 15 TRBJ1-5 TRBV6-6 many .
TGCGCCAGCAGCTTGGGCGCGGGTCCTCTCTACGAGCAGTACTTC CASSLGAGPLYEQYF 15 TRBJ2-7 TRBV5-1 many .
TGCAGTGCTGAGGGACTAGCGGCCGTAAACACCGGGGAGCTGTTTTTT CSAEGLAAVNTGELFF 16 TRBJ2-2 TRBV20-1 many TRBD2
TGTGCCAGCAGCTTAAGGACCGAGGCCTATGGCTACACCTTC CASSLRTEAYGYTF 14 TRBJ1-2 TRBV7-8 . .
TGCAGTGCTCGGACAGGGGAAGGTGAAAAACTGTTTTTT CSARTGEGEKLFF 13 TRBJ1-4 TRBV20-1 many TRBD1
TGTGCCATCAGTGAGTCCTCTAGCGGCAGCCAAGAGACCCAGTACTTC CAISESSSGSQETQYF 16 TRBJ2-5 TRBV24-1 . TRBD2
TGCGCCAGCACGTTCCATCCGGAAACCCAAAGCGGCTACACCTTC CASTFHPETQSGYTF 15 TRBJ1-2 TRBV2 . .
TGTGCCATCAGAGCGGGAGACGAGCAGTACTTC CAIRAGDEQYF 11 TRBJ2-7 TRBV6-5 . TRBD2
TGTGCCAGCAGTTTATGGGCGAACACTGAAGCTTTCTTT CASSLWANTEAFF 13 TRBJ1-1 TRBV12-3/TRBV12-4 many .
TGTGCCACCAGTGATAGCCTTACTACGGACTATGGCTACACCTTC CATSDSLTTDYGYTF 15 TRBJ1-2 TRBV24-1 . .
TGTGCCAGCAGTGAAGTCCGGCTTAGGTATAGCAATCAGCCCCAGCATTTT CASSEVRLRYSNQPQHF 17 TRBJ1-5 TRBV2 . .
TGCAGTGCCCAGAGGAGGGCCTTAGGGGAGACCCAGTACTTC CSAQRRALGETQYF 14 TRBJ2-5 TRBV20-1 . .
TGCGCCAGCAGTCGGGACATCGTAGATACGCAGTATTTT CASSRDIVDTQYF 13 TRBJ2-3 TRBV5-1 . .
TGTGCCAGCGGGACTACTTACAATGGGCAGTTCTTC CASGTTYNGQFF 12 TRBJ2-1 TRBV6-1 . TRBD2
TGTGCCAGCAGTGAAGGGCTCGACTATGGCTACACCTTC CASSEGLDYGYTF 13 TRBJ1-2 TRBV2 . .
TGTGCCAGCTGCTTAGGGACAGGGTACCAGCCCCAGCATTTT CASCLGTGYQPQHF 14 TRBJ1-5 TRBV7-9 . TRBD1
TGTGCCAGCAGCCTCACCCCGGGGGGATATTCTGGAAACACCTTC CASSLTPGGYSGNTF 15 TRBJ1-2 TRBV7-9 few .
TGCAGCGTCACGAGGGACAGACCGAACACCGGGGAGCTGTTTTTT CSVTRDRPNTGELFF 15 TRBJ2-2 TRBV29-1 many TRBD1
TGCAGCGTATCGGGACTAGCGGGAGAAAAAGAGACCCAGTACTTC CSVSGLAGEKETQYF 15 TRBJ2-5 TRBV29-1 . TRBD2
TGTGCCAGCAGCCCATGGGACAGGAACACCGGGGAGCTGTTTTTT CASSPWDRNTGELFF 15 TRBJ2-2 TRBV3-1 many TRBD1
TGTGCCATCAGAGACGGGAGGGAAGAGACCCAGTACTTC CAIRDGREETQYF 13 TRBJ2-5 TRBV10-3 . TRBD2
TGCAGTGCTAGGACAGGGGGCTCACAGATTTCACCCCTCCACTTT CSARTGGSQISPLHF 15 TRBJ1-6 TRBV20-1 . TRBD1
TGTGCCAGCAGCTTAGTTCTGGGGGAAAAACTGTTTTTT CASSLVLGEKLFF 13 TRBJ1-4 TRBV7-9 . .
TGTGCCAGCAGTGAGGGTCTCAGGTCGGGAGAGACCCAGTACTTC CASSEGLRSGETQYF 15 TRBJ2-5 TRBV6-2/TRBV6-3 many .
TGCAGTGCTAGAACTACTAGCGGGGGAGGTTCTGCCCTCCACTTT CSARTTSGGGSALHF 15 TRBJ1-6 TRBV20-1 . .
TGCAGTGCTAGTCTCGGACACTTTAATTCACCCCTCCACTTT CSASLGHFNSPLHF 14 TRBJ1-6 TRBV20-1 many .
TGCGCCAGCAGACGACAGGCCAGCCAAGAGACCCAGTACTTC CASRRQASQETQYF 14 TRBJ2-5 TRBV5-1 many .
TGTGCCACCAGTGCTAGTGGTTTCGGTACCAATCAGCCCCAGCATTTT CATSASGFGTNQPQHF 16 TRBJ1-5 TRBV24-1 . .
TGCAGTGCTACCTCTCACTCAGAACACGGCGTTGGGGCTTTCTTT CSATSHSEHGVGAFF 15 TRBJ1-1 TRBV20-1 many .
TGTGCCAGCAGCTCCGGACAGTCCACAGATACGCAGTATTTT CASSSGQSTDTQYF 14 TRBJ2-3 TRBV7-9 once .
TGTGCCAGTAGTAGGGGGCCACATCCCCAAGAGACCCAGTACTTC CASSRGPHPQETQYF 15 TRBJ2-5 TRBV19 . .
TGTGCCAGCAGTGACTTTTCCGGGCAGCTCTATAATTCACCCCTCCACTTT CASSDFSGQLYNSPLHF 17 TRBJ1-6 TRBV25-1 . .
TGCAGCGTCGGGGACAGAACTGGAAACACCATATATTTT CSVGDRTGNTIYF 13 TRBJ1-3 TRBV29-1 . TRBD1
TGTGCCAGCAGTTTTGATGCGCACTATGGCTACACCTTC CASSFDAHYGYTF 13 TRBJ1-2 TRBV12-3/TRBV12-4 . .
TGTGCCAGCTCGGCGGCAGAAACTGAAGCTTTCTTT CASSAAETEAFF 12 TRBJ1-1 TRBV11-2 many .
TGTGCCAGCAGTTTGATTAGGGCAGTCGGCTACACCTTC CASSLIRAVGYTF 13 TRBJ1-2 TRBV28 many .
TGTGCCAGCGGGGTAACGGGACTAGCAGTAGAGACCCAGTACTTC CASGVTGLAVETQYF 15 TRBJ2-5 TRBV2 . TRBD2
TGTGCCAGCAGCTTAGACTTCAGGTCCTACGAGCAGTACTTC CASSLDFRSYEQYF 14 TRBJ2-7 TRBV7-2 many .
TGTGCCAGCAGCTTAATATCAGGGGGGACCTCTGGGGCCAACGTCCTGACTTTC CASSLISGGTSGANVLTF 18 TRBJ2-6 TRBV7-3 . .